This note documents a single T cell receptor beta chain sequence. Seattle cases were enrolled at active infection and followed longitudinally. Original processing notes: Quantification of nucleated cells was approximated via reference gene primer amplification. Method: immunoSEQ multiplex PCR; TCRdb's copy keeps in-frame clones and lacks some. V, J and clone size reflect that table, while D and trimming were determined from the DNA. The sample has fewer than 100,000 clones; approximately 85% are singletons. This CDR3 comprises 15 residues. V lost 1 base and J lost 0, with 7 bases in between. CDR1 MNHEY and CDR2 SMNVEV come from the germline V gene (reference sequence). This specimen comes from a study of blood T cell repertoires in COVID-19. For the study at large: The samples span acute and convalescent COVID-19 from the United States, Italy and Spain.

The chain combines TRBV27 with TRBJ2-1; D call uncertain. The source of this sequence is a man aged 45-65 years with COVID-19, enrolled during active disease. The specimen was peripheral blood. CDR3 sequence (DNA): TGTGCCAGCAGTTTATTTCCCCTCTCCTACAATGAGCAGTTCTTC. It codes for CASSLFPLSYNEQFF.